The 17 T cell receptor beta chains in this list originate from one sample, sequenced in a study of control samples from healthy donors and cancer patients. The data were produced by immunoSEQ multiplex PCR, yet TCRdb's version contains in-frame clones alone and is incomplete. Among about 140,000 clones listed, 70% to 90% were seen once. Input material: blood. The source is a woman between 25 and 40 years old in good health.

The chain employs TRBV19 and TRBJ1-1; perhaps TRBD1 as D (6 bases). Trimming took 4 bases from V and 3 from J, leaving 15 bases between them. CDR1 is LNHDA, CDR2 SQIVND, per germline (reference sequence). The CDR3 covers 15 residues. The CDR3 nucleotides read TGTGCCAGTAGTACCGCCACGGGGGGCGACACTGAAGCTTTCTTT. Amino acid sequence: CASSTATGGDTEAFF.

The CDR3 DNA reads TGTGCCAGCAGCTATGGGTCACTATACGAGCAGTACTTC. Translation gives CASSYGSLYEQYF. The rearrangement links TRBV12-3 or TRBV12-4 to TRBJ2-7; D gene uncertain. The ends were cut back, 6 bases at V and 4 bases at J, with 13 bases in the middle. This CDR3 has 13 amino acids.

The V and J genes are TRBV7-9 and TRBJ1-1; D not resolved. From germline, CDR1 is SEHNR and CDR2 FQNEAQ (reference sequence). The germline V and J ends were trimmed by 4 bases and 4 bases, with 7 bases remaining between them. This CDR3 spans 12 amino acids. CDR3 sequence reads: CASSSGATEAFF. CDR3 DNA: TGTGCCAGCAGCTCCGGAGCCACTGAAGCTTTCTTT.

This clone was recorded once. This sequence joins TRBV6-6 and TRBJ2-7; D is possibly TRBD1 or TRBD2 (5 bases each). V was cut by 7 bases and J by 2 bases, with 12 bases left in between. CDR1 is MNHNY, CDR2 SVGAGI, per germline (reference sequence). The CDR3 spans 13 residues. CDR3 nucleotide sequence: TGTGCCAGCACCCCTGGGGGTCCCTACGAGCAGTACTTC. Translating gives CASTPGGPYEQYF.

V usage is TRBV30 and J usage is TRBJ1-2; D possibly corresponds to TRBD1 (6 bases). The germline gives CDR1 GTSNPN, CDR2 SVGIG (reference sequence). The CDR3 has 15 amino acids. The V gene lost 3 bases and the J gene lost 7 bases, with 21 bases spanning the gap. This CDR3 is CAWRLGTGAGGGYTF. CDR3 bases: TGTGCCTGGAGGTTGGGCACGGGGGCTGGAGGTGGCTACACCTTC. Variable domain in full (rest from reference TRBV30 and TRBJ1-2): SQTIHQWPATLVQPVGSPLSLECTVEGTSNPNLYWYRQAAGRGLQLLFYSVGIGQISSEVPQNLSASRPQDRQFILSSKKLLLSDSGFYLCAWRLGTGAGGGYTFGSGTRLTVV.

The chain uses TRBV5-1 and TRBJ2-3; D is ambiguous. CDR3 size: 12 residues. CDR1 SGHRS and CDR2 YFSETQ come from the germline V gene. V was pared by 0 bases and J by 7 bases, with 6 bases between. CDR3 in DNA: TGCGCCAGCAGCTTGGCCGAACATACGCAGTATTTT. This sequence encodes CASSLAEHTQYF.

The V and J genes are TRBV19 and TRBJ2-2; possible D gene TRBD2, 6 bases. CDR3 length equals 15 residues. Germline CDR1 is LNHDA and CDR2 is SQIVND (reference sequence). V was clipped by 4 bases and J by 3 bases, with 12 bases between them. This CDR3 is CASSSGIKHTGELFF. The CDR3 nucleotides read TGTGCCAGTAGTAGCGGGATTAAACACACCGGGGAGCTGTTTTTT. The complete variable domain, with remaining parts taken from reference TRBV19 and TRBJ2-2, reads DGGITQSPKYLFRKEGQNVTLSCEQNLNHDAMYWYRQDPGQGLRLIYYSQIVNDFQKGDIAEGYSVSREKKESFPLTVTSAQKNPTAFYLCASSSGIKHTGELFFGEGSRLTVL.

The V call is TRBV10-2, the J call TRBJ2-3; 11 nucleotides align to TRBD2. Looked up from germline, CDR1 is WSHSY and CDR2 is SAAADI. This CDR3 region has 16 residues. V shed 3 bases, J shed 3 bases, and the junction held 5 bases outside the gene matches. The CDR3 loop reads CASSESSSGRTDTQYF. In nucleotides, the CDR3 is TGCGCCAGCAGTGAAAGTTCTAGCGGGAGGACAGATACGCAGTATTTT.

The chain has TRBV5-1 and TRBJ2-3; D might be TRBD1 (6 bases). The V end lost 2 bases, the J end lost 2 bases, and 15 bases lay between the germline ends. CDR3 length equals 16 residues. CDR1 and CDR2 from the germline V gene are SGHRS and YFSETQ. The chain's CDR3 is CASSLQGMGYTDTQYF. Here the CDR3 DNA reads TGCGCCAGCAGCTTACAGGGAATGGGTTACACAGATACGCAGTATTTT.

The chain combines TRBV5-8 with TRBJ2-7, with D perhaps TRBD1 or TRBD2 (5 bases each). This CDR3 region has 14 residues. V was trimmed by 1 base and J by 0 bases, leaving 8 bases between them. Germline CDR1 SGHTS, CDR2 YDEGEE. The DNA for the CDR3 is TGTGCCAGCAGCTTGACGGGGCTCTCCTACGAGCAGTACTTC. Amino acids: CASSLTGLSYEQYF.

The rearrangement links TRBV5-1 to TRBJ2-5, with 10 bases aligning to TRBD2. V shed 1 base and J 3 bases; nucleotides not matched to a gene: 3. This CDR3 has 15 amino acids. Germline CDR1 SGHRS, CDR2 YFSETQ. The CDR3 bases are TGCGCCAGCAGCTTGTTAGGACTAGCGGAAGAGACCCAGTACTTC. It translates to CASSLLGLAEETQYF.

The V call is TRBV7-9, the J call TRBJ1-3; 8 bases are shared with TRBD1. Germline V gene lookup returns CDR1 SEHNR and CDR2 FQNEAQ (reference sequence). The CDR3 is 16 residues long. Trimming cost V 1 base and J 0 bases; bases outside gene matches: 2. The CDR3, as DNA: TGTGCCAGCAGCTTAGACGGACAGGGCTCTGGAAACACCATATATTTT. Its protein is CASSLDGQGSGNTIYF.

This chain joins TRBV27 and TRBJ1-5, with 8 bases that match TRBD1. CDR1 is MNHEY and CDR2 is SMNVEV in the germline V gene (reference sequence). This CDR3 has 14 residues. The V and J ends lost 6 bases and 5 bases, in that order; junction bases with no gene match: 6. The CDR3 coding sequence is TGTGCCAGCAGCTCCGGACAGGGCTATCAGCCCCAGCATTTT. Protein: CASSSGQGYQPQHF.

The chain carries TRBV6-5 and TRBJ1-1; 10 nucleotides align to TRBD1. The V gene's germline CDR1 is MNHEY and CDR2 SVGAGI. CDR3 length: 14 amino acids. Unmatched junction bases numbered 6, after V lost 5 bases and J lost 6 bases. CDR3 sequence: CASSRQGAKSEAFF. CDR3 bases: TGTGCCAGCAGTCGACAGGGGGCAAAGTCTGAAGCTTTCTTT.

This chain links TRBV2 with TRBJ1-1; D not resolved. The CDR3 runs 11 residues. Germline V gives CDR1 SNHLY, CDR2 FYNNEI. Trimming took off 6 bases at V and 7 bases at J, with 9 bases between the two ends. In DNA form, the CDR3 reads TGTGCCAGCAGCCCGGGAAATGAAGCTTTCTTT. Its protein product is CASSPGNEAFF.

In this sample, this clone turned up a few times. The rearrangement links TRBV28 to TRBJ1-1, with a weak D call TRBD1 (5 bases). In germline, CDR1 is MDHEN, CDR2 SYDVKM. The V and J ends lost 6 bases and 7 bases respectively, with 12 bases between them. CDR3 size: 12 residues. In nucleotides, the CDR3 is TGTGCCAGCAGCTACAGCGGGGGTGAAGCTTTCTTT. Protein product: CASSYSGGEAFF.

V gene TRBV4-1 combines with J gene TRBJ1-3; 7 nucleotides line up with TRBD1. The CDR3 length is 15 residues. Germline CDR1 reads MGHRA; CDR2 reads YSYEKL. J lost 8 bases, V lost 1 base, and 8 bases had no gene match. The CDR3 loop is CASSQGGYGQDTIYF. The CDR3 DNA is TGCGCCAGCAGCCAAGGCGGTTACGGACAGGACACCATATATTTT.